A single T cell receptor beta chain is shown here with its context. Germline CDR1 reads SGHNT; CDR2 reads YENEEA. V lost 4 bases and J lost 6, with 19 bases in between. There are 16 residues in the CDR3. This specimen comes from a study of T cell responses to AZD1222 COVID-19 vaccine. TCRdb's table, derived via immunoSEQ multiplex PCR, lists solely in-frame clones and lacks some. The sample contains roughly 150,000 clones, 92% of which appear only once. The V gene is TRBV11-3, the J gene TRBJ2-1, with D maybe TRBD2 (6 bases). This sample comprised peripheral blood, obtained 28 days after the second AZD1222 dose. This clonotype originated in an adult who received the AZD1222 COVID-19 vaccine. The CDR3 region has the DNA TGTGCCAGCAGCTCCGACCCGCCGGGAGTGGGCAATGAGCAGTTCTTC. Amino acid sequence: CASSSDPPGVGNEQFF.